This T cell receptor (beta chain) originates from a study of control samples from healthy donors and cancer patients. The method was immunoSEQ multiplex PCR; TCRdb's version includes in-frame clones alone and lacks a portion of them. The data show around 48,000 clones, with over 90% seen just once and around 20% held by the top ten. Germline V CDR1 and CDR2: MNHNS, SASEGT. Trimming left V 0 bases short and J 3 bases short, with 6 bases between. CDR3 length equals 13 residues. The source of this sequence is a woman in her forties or fifties with head and neck cancer. The chain is built from TRBV6-1 and TRBJ2-7; D unresolved. Specimen: PBMCs. The CDR3 DNA is TGTGCCAGCAGTGAAGCGCCTTTCTACGAGCAGTACTTC. This sequence encodes CASSEAPFYEQYF.